This entry describes one T cell receptor beta chain. The antigen it binds to is not known. Nothing much larger sits one base from this clone, and base qualities are not available. The record originates from a study of shared clonotypes between healthy human individuals (dated by TCRdb to 2018 to 2020). General notes on the study: Two women and three men aged 18 to 49 years were included in the cohort. For each donor, CD4 naive and CD4 memory were each given three plates, CD8 naive was given two plates, and CD8 memory was given one plate. Blood TCR repertoires of several healthy adults were deeply sequenced to estimate repertoire size and the extent of clonotype sharing between individuals. To increase sequencing depth and limit assay-specific biases, different laboratories used diverse techniques to prepare libraries and sequence TCR repertoires. Leukapheresis yielded between about 0.9 and 8.9 billion PBMCs per donor. Points the paper makes about the study in general: Pairwise subsampling indicated that sequencing depth was expected to affect the degree of clonotype sharing among donors. Estimated clonotype richness was generally larger for naive than for memory subsets. Higher generation probabilities were observed for clonotypes shared by all four sorted-subset donors than for non-shared clonotypes. Because the study included only a small number of donors, the genetic and exposure-history diversity represented was limited. Sharing across several donors was observed for approximately 5% of naive CD4, 3% to 3.5% of naive CD8, 2.3% of memory CD4, and around 0.42% of memory CD8 clonotypes. Even with the large sequencing depth, rarefaction of the sorted-subset datasets indicated that sequencing was incomplete. Sampling was restricted to blood, and TCR repertoires in tissues likely differ from the TCR repertoires found in blood.

TCR CDR3 regions were amplified from genomic DNA by multiplex PCR using the deep immunoSEQ assay. For each cell subset, the extracted genomic DNA was distributed evenly across all wells of several immunoSEQ 96-well plates, and each plate served as one replicate. For sorted subsets, 150 to 250 ng of genomic DNA, equivalent to about 30,000 T cell genomes, went into each replicate PCR. The purified libraries were quantified using a Qubit 3.0 fluorometer, sized with a Bioanalyzer 2100, and then quantified again using the KAPA Library Quantification kit. Each immunoSEQ 96-well plate was sequenced on its own single-read 150-cycle Illumina NextSeq 550 flow cell. In the original analysis: Because only junctional sequences without quality scores were contained in the immunoSEQ output, filtering matching that applied to full-length reads could not be performed. To assign V/J genes and CDR3, sequences were annotated against IMGT germline references using PyIR, a Python wrapper for IgBLAST v1.9. Reads with weak V/J assignments (E-value above 1e-6), missing CDR3, stop codons, out-of-frame junctions, or ambiguous translated residues were removed. V3J clonotypes were defined as sequences sharing the same inferred V gene, J gene, and CDR3 amino acid sequence. To compute the percentage overlap between repertoires, the number of shared unique clonotypes was divided by the size of the smaller repertoire. Three approaches were used to assess repertoire richness: RTK rarefaction, the Chao1 estimator, and Recon v2.1 estimates of unobserved clonotypes. OLGA was used to compute generation probabilities for all TCRbeta clonotypes that the gDNA method yielded from a handful of donors. The source is immuneACCESS, and TCRdb retained only in-frame sequences with V and J called. Part of the clones is not carried over; for the studies checked, unresolved V genes explain less than half of this, and the remainder is unexplained. The D gene and trimming were derived from the DNA, and the V and J assignments and clone size from that table. Counted in this sample were 650,000 to 700,000 clones; about 92% of them appeared once. The ten largest clones represent 30% to 40% of the sample.

Trimming removed 4 bases from V and 6 bases from J, leaving 18 bases between the germline ends. The CDR3, from cysteine to phenylalanine, totals 16 residues. The entry retains the CDR3 DNA only, 48 bases that are in frame from base 1. Via the germline V gene (reference sequence), CDR1 is SEHNR and CDR2 FQNEAQ. The donors were healthy, HIV-negative adults with no recently reported acute infections or vaccinations. Every donor was a Caucasian adult residing in Nashville, Tennessee, USA. The CD8 memory samples were a combination of magnetically selected CD45RO+ cells and CCR7-negative CD45RA+ effector memory (TemRA) cells. Blood was obtained by leukapheresis, after which PBMCs were separated by Ficoll-Histopaque density gradient centrifugation and cryopreserved in liquid nitrogen vapor phase. Purity and quantity of every magnetically sorted T cell population were checked by analytical flow cytometry. From each sorted fraction, genomic DNA was isolated and quantified by UV absorbance on a Nanodrop 2000c.

The sample comprised memory CD8+ T cells from PBMCs. Interpreted using the paper, the cell subset or site label stands for: CD45RO+ cells pooled with CCR7-negative TemRA cells. The TCR was taken from a man aged 18 to 29 in good health. Some clones in this sample may be carry-over from other donors' samples. The chain couples TRBV7-9 to TRBJ2-2, with the D assignment possibly TRBD1 or TRBD2, given 5 matching bases for each. The DNA sequence reads TGTGCCAGCAGCTCGACCGGGGCCGTTGGGGCCGGGGAGCTGTTTTTT. This encodes CASSSTGAVGAGELFF.